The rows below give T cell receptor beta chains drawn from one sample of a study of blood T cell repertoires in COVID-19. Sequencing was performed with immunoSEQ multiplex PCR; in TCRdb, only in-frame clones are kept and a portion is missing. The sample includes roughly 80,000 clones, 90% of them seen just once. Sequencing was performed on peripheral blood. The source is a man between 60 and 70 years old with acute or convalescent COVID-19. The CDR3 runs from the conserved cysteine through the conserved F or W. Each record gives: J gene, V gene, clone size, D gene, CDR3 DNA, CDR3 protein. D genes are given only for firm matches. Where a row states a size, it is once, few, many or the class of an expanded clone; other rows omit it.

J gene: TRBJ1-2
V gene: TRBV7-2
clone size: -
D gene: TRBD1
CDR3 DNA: TGTGCCAGCAGCTTAGTGGGGTTGGACAGGGGGTTAGGCTACACCTTC
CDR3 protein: CASSLVGLDRGLGYTF

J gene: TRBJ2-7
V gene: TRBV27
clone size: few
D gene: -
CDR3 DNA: TGTGCCAGCAGTTTAAGGGGCAGCTACGAGCAGTACTTC
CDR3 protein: CASSLRGSYEQYF

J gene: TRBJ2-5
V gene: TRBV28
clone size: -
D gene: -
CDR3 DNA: TGTGCCAGCAATCTGGGGCAGGAAGAGACCCAGTACTTC
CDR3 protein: CASNLGQEETQYF

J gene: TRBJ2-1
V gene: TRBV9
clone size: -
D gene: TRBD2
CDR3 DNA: TGTGCCAGCAGCGTAGAAGGCGGGAGGGATTACAATGAGCAGTTCTTC
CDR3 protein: CASSVEGGRDYNEQFF

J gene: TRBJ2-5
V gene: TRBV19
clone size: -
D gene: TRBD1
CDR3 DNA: TGTGCCAGTACCTCCCGACAGGGGTTGTCAGAGACCCAGTACTTC
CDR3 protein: CASTSRQGLSETQYF

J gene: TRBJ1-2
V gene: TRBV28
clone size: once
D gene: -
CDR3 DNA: TGTGCCAGCAGTTTCGGGTCGGGGAACTATGGCTACACCTTC
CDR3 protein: CASSFGSGNYGYTF

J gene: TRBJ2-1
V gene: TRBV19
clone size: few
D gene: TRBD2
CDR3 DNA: TGTGCCAGTAGGACTAGCGGGAGGATTGAGCAGTTCTTC
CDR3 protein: CASRTSGRIEQFF

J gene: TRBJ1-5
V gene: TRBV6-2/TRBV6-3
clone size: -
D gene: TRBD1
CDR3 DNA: TGTGCCAGCAGTGAGACAGGGGGGGTGAGCAATCAGCCCCAGCATTTT
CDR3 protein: CASSETGGVSNQPQHF

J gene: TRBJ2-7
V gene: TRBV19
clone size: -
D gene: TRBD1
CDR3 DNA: TGTGCCAGTAGTATAACGGACAGGGGCGAGCAGTACTTC
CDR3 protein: CASSITDRGEQYF

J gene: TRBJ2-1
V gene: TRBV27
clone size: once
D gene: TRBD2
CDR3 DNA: TGTGCCAGCACCCAGGGGACTAGCGGGAGAAATGAGCAGTTCTTC
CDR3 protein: CASTQGTSGRNEQFF

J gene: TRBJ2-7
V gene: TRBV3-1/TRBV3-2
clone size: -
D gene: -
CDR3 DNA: TGTGCCAGCAGCCAAGGTCGCGGGGAGACAACCTACGAGCAGTACTTC
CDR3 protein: CASSQGRGETTYEQYF

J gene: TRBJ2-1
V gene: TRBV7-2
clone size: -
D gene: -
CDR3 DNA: TGTGCCAGCAGCCCATCGGACGCGGGGACGCTTCAGTCCTACAATGAGCAGTTCTTC
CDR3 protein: CASSPSDAGTLQSYNEQFF

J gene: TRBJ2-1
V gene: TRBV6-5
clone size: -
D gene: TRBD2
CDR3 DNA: TGTGCCAGCAGTAGACTAGCGGCCTCCTACAATGAGCAGTTCTTC
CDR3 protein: CASSRLAASYNEQFF

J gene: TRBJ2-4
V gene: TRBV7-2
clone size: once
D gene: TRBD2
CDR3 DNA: TGTGCCAGCAGCTTAGGGACTAGCGGGACCAAGTACTTC
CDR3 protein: CASSLGTSGTKYF

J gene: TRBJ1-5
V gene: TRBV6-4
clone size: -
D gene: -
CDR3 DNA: TGTGCCAGCAGCGAAGGGGGTTTGGGCAATCAGCCCCAGCATTTT
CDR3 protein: CASSEGGLGNQPQHF

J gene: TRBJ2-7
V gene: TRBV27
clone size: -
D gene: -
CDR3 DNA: TGTGCCAGCAGTTTAAAGCCAGCGAACTACGAGCAGTACTTC
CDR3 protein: CASSLKPANYEQYF

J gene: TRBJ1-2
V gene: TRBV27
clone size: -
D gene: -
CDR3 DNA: TGTGCCAGCAGGGGGGGAATTCGGGTCGATGGCTACACCTTC
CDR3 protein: CASRGGIRVDGYTF

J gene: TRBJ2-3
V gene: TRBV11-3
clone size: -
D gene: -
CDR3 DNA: TGTGCCAGCAGCTTAGGAGTTGGGGGGACCCGCACAGATACGCAGTATTTT
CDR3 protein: CASSLGVGGTRTDTQYF

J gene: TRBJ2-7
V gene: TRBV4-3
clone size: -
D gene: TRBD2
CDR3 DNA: TGCGCCAGCAGCCCACGCCCGCGATCGGGACTAGCGGGGTACGAGCAGTACTTC
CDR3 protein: CASSPRPRSGLAGYEQYF

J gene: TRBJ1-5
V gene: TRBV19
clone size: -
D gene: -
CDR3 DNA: TGTGCCAGTGGCCTGAGGGACACCGATCAGCCCCAGCATTTT
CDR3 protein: CASGLRDTDQPQHF

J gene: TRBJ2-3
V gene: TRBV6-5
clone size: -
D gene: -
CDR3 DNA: TGTGCCAGCAGGGCAGGGTCAAGCACAGATACGCAGTATTTT
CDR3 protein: CASRAGSSTDTQYF

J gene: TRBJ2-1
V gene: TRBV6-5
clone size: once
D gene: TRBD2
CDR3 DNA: TGTGCCAGCAAGAAAAGCGGGATAAACAATGAGCAGTTCTTC
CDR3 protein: CASKKSGINNEQFF

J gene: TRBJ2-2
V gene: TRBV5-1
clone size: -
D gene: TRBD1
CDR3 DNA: TGCGCCAGCAGCTTGTGGGGTTCCGGGACAGGGGGCATCACCGGGGAGCTGTTTTTT
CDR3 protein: CASSLWGSGTGGITGELFF

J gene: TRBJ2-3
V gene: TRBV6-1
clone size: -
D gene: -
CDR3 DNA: TGTGCCAGCAGTGAATTTGCTGCGACAGGAGGTTGGACAGATACGCAGTATTTT
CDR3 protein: CASSEFAATGGWTDTQYF

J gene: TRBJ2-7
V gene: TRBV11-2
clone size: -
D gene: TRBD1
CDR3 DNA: TGTGCCAGCAGCTTCGGGACAGACCGCCGGGAGCAGTACTTC
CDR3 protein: CASSFGTDRREQYF

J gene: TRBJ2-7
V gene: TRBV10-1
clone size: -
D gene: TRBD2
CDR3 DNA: TGCGCCAGCAGTGAGTCCTTAACGGGAGGGCCGTACGAGCAGTACTTC
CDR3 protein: CASSESLTGGPYEQYF

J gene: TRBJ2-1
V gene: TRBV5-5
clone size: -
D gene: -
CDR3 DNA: TGTGCCAGCAGAATCGGTTGGGGAGGTGAGCAGTTCTTC
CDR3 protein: CASRIGWGGEQFF

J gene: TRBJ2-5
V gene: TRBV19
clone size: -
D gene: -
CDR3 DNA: TGTGCCAGTAAGGGGGACCAAGAGACCCAGTACTTC
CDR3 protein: CASKGDQETQYF

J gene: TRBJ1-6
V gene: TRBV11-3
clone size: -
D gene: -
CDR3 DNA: TGTGCCAGCAGCGTTAATAATAATTCACCCCTCCACTTT
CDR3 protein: CASSVNNNSPLHF

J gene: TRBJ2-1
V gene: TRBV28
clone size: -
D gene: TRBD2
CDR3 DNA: TGTGCCAGCAGTTCCCTAGCGGGAGTTAGGAATGAGCAGTTCTTC
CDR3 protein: CASSSLAGVRNEQFF

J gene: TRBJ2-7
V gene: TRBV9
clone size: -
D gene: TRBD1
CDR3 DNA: TGTGCCAGCAGCCCCGGGACAGGGGGCTCCTACGAGCAGTACTTC
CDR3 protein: CASSPGTGGSYEQYF

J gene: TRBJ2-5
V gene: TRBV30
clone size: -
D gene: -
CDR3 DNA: TGTGCCTGGAAGGGAGGAGGGGAGACCCAGTACTTC
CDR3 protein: CAWKGGGETQYF

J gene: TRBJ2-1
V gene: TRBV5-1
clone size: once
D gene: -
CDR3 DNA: TGCGCCAGCAGCTTGGGGTTTGGGGTGAAGGACGAGGGTGAGCAGTTCTTC
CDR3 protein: CASSLGFGVKDEGEQFF

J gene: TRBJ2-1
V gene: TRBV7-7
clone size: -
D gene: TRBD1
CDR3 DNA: TGTGCTAGCAGCTCCTCCGGGACAGGGAGCAATGAGCAGTTCTTC
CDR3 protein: CASSSSGTGSNEQFF

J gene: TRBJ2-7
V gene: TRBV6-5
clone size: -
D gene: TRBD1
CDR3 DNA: TGTGCCAGCAGTTACTCGACAGGGGGAGGGCCTCAAGAGCAGTACTTC
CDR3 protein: CASSYSTGGGPQEQYF

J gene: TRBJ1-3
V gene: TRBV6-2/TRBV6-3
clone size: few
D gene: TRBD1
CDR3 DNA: TGTGCCAGCAGTAGGCGACAGGGGGTAAGAAACACCATATATTTT
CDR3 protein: CASSRRQGVRNTIYF

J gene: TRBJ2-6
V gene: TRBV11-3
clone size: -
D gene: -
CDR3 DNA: TGTGCCAGCAGCCCAGATCGTGGGGCCAACGTCCTGACTTTC
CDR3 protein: CASSPDRGANVLTF

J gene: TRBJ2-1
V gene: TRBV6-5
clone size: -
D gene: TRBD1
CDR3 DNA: TGTGCCAGCAGCGAGGGACAGGGGAATTGGAATGAGCAGTTCTTC
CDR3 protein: CASSEGQGNWNEQFF

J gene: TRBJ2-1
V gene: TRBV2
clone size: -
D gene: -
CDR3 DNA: TGTGCCAGCAACCCCTGGAGGTCCAGCTCCTACAATGAGCAGTTCTTC
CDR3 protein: CASNPWRSSSYNEQFF

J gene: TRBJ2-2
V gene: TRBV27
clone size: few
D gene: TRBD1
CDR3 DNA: TGTGCCAGCAGTTCCCGACAGGGGGCCACCGGGGAGCTGTTTTTT
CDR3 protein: CASSSRQGATGELFF

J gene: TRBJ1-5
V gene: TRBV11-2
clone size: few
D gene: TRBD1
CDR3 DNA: TGTGCCAGCAGCTTAGAACCTACGGGACAGTCTAATCAGCCCCAGCATTTT
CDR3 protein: CASSLEPTGQSNQPQHF

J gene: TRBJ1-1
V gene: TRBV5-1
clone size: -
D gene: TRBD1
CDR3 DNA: TGCGCCAGCAGCTTACAGGGGGCCGGAACTGAAGCTTTCTTT
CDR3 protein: CASSLQGAGTEAFF

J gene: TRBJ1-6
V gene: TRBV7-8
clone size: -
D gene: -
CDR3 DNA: TGTGCCAGCAGCTTAGAAGGAGCGGGCTCACCCCTCCACTTT
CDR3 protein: CASSLEGAGSPLHF

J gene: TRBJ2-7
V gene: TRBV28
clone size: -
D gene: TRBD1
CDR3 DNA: TGTGCCAGCAGGCCAACAGGGGGCCGGAGTTACGAGCAGTACTTC
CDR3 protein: CASRPTGGRSYEQYF

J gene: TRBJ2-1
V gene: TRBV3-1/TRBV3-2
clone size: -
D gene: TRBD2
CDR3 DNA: TGTGCCAGCAGCCGAACTGGGACTAGCACCTACAATGAGCAGTTCTTC
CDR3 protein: CASSRTGTSTYNEQFF

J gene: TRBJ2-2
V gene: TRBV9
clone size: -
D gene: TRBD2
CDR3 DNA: TGTGCCAGCAGCGCCCGACTAGCGCAGAACACCGGGGAGCTGTTTTTT
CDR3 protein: CASSARLAQNTGELFF

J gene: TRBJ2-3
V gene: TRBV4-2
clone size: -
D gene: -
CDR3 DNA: TGTGCCAGCAGCCAAGAGAGGGTTAGCACAGATACGCAGTATTTT
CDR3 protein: CASSQERVSTDTQYF

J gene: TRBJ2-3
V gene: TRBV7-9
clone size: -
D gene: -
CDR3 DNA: TGTGCCAGCAGCCCCGGGGCGGGAAGCACAGATACGCAGTATTTT
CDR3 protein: CASSPGAGSTDTQYF

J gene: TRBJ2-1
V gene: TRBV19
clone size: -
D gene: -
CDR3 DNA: TGTGCCAGTAGTCCTCGGGGGTCCAGCTCCTACAATGAGCAGTTCTTC
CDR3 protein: CASSPRGSSSYNEQFF

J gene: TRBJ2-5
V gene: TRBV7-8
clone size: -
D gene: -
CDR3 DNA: TGTGCCAGCAGCGCAAAAGCGGACTTGTACCAAGAGACCCAGTACTTC
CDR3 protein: CASSAKADLYQETQYF

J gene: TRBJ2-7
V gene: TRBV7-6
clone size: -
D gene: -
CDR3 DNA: TGTGCCAGCAGCTTGACACATGAGCAGTACTTC
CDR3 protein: CASSLTHEQYF

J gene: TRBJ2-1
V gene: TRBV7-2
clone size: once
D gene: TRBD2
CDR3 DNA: TGTGCCAGCAGCACCAGCGGGAGGGCCTCCAATGAGCAGTTCTTC
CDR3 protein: CASSTSGRASNEQFF

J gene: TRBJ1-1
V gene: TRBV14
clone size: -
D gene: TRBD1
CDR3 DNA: TGTGCCAGCAGCCGGAGGGGGCCGCTAGGGTCCACTGAAGCTTTCTTT
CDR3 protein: CASSRRGPLGSTEAFF

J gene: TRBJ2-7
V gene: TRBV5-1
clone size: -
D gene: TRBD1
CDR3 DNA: TGCGCCAGCAGCTTGGCGGGGACAGGGGTTCACGAGCAGTACTTC
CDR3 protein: CASSLAGTGVHEQYF

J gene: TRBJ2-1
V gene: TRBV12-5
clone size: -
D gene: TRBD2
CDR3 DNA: TGTGCTAGTGCCAAAATCTTAGCGGGAGGGCCAAACAATGAGCAGTTCTTC
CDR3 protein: CASAKILAGGPNNEQFF